The rows below give T cell receptor beta chains drawn from one sample of a study of Ad26.COV2.S vaccination and SARS-CoV-2 variants. TCRdb's copy holds only in-frame clones and misses some; the assay was immunoSEQ multiplex PCR. Here the sample spans 350,000 to 550,000 clones, 80% to 90% being singletons. The sequencing used peripheral blood, collected in a trial of Ad26.COV2.S vaccine versus placebo. These receptors were collected from a person aged 18-65 years who received the Ad26.COV2.S COVID-19 vaccine or a placebo. The CDR3 runs from the conserved cysteine through the conserved F or W. The order of the fields is V gene, clone size, D gene, J gene, CDR3 protein, CDR3 DNA. A D gene is named only where the DNA matches it firmly. The size entry is marked missing in some rows and otherwise reads once, few, many or a size class.

TRBV2	.	TRBD1	TRBJ1-1	CASRGTGGRNTEAFF	TGTGCCAGCCGGGGGACAGGGGGAAGGAACACTGAAGCTTTCTTT
TRBV5-1	.	.	TRBJ1-3	CASSLTGISGNTIYF	TGCGCCAGCAGCTTAACAGGGATTTCTGGAAACACCATATATTTT
TRBV7-8	.	.	TRBJ2-1	CASSVIAAVKNEQFF	TGTGCCAGCAGCGTAATAGCCGCCGTTAAAAATGAGCAGTTCTTC
TRBV10-3	.	.	TRBJ2-7	CAISDEDSYEQYF	TGTGCCATCAGTGATGAGGACTCCTACGAGCAGTACTTC
TRBV6-5	.	.	TRBJ2-5	CASMRLETQYF	TGTGCCAGCATGCGGTTGGAGACCCAGTACTTC
TRBV6-1	once	.	TRBJ2-5	CASSEAGGWETQYF	TGTGCCAGCAGTGAAGCGGGGGGATGGGAGACCCAGTACTTC
TRBV18	.	TRBD2	TRBJ2-3	CASSPRRLEAGTDTQYF	TGTGCCAGCTCACCAAGGCGACTAGAAGCGGGAACAGATACGCAGTATTTT
TRBV5-1	.	.	TRBJ1-1	CASSFTLNTEAFF	TGCGCCAGCAGCTTTACCCTGAACACTGAAGCTTTCTTT
TRBV7-2	.	.	TRBJ2-1	CASSLVGSASVLAEQFF	TGTGCCAGCAGCTTAGTGGGTTCGGCTAGCGTTTTGGCTGAGCAGTTCTTC
TRBV4-3	.	.	TRBJ2-7	CASSPRQASSYEQYF	TGCGCCAGCAGCCCCAGACAGGCGAGCTCCTACGAGCAGTACTTC
TRBV18	.	.	TRBJ2-2	CASSPRSGSAGELFF	TGTGCCAGCTCACCAAGGTCAGGATCGGCCGGGGAGCTGTTTTTT
TRBV27	.	TRBD2	TRBJ2-3	CASSSLAGGLDTQYF	TGTGCCAGCAGTTCCCTAGCGGGGGGGCTGGATACGCAGTATTTT
TRBV15	.	.	TRBJ1-2	CATSRDHVRQGRGYGYTF	TGTGCCACCAGCAGAGATCACGTGAGGCAGGGGCGCGGCTATGGCTACACCTTC
TRBV15	.	.	TRBJ1-4	CATSRDGKGFEKLFF	TGTGCCACCAGCAGAGATGGGAAAGGGTTCGAAAAACTGTTTTTT
TRBV27	once	TRBD1	TRBJ2-7	CATRQGTPYEQYF	TGTGCCACACGACAGGGGACCCCCTACGAGCAGTACTTC
TRBV21-1	.	.	TRBJ1-5	CGVRGKVRGNQPQHF	TGTGGTGTCAGGGGAAAGGTGAGAGGTAATCAGCCCCAGCATTTT
TRBV10-3	.	TRBD2	TRBJ2-1	CAAESGGAYNEQFF	TGTGCCGCCGAAAGCGGGGGGGCTTACAATGAGCAGTTCTTC
TRBV18	once	TRBD2	TRBJ2-2	CASSPNLAGATGELFF	TGTGCCAGCTCACCAAACCTAGCGGGGGCCACCGGGGAGCTGTTTTTT
TRBV6-2/TRBV6-3	.	TRBD2	TRBJ2-5	CASSYGGLAGDEIETQYF	TGTGCCAGCAGTTACGGGGGACTAGCGGGAGACGAAATCGAGACCCAGTACTTC
TRBV5-1	.	TRBD2	TRBJ2-1	CASSLILAGFNEQFF	TGCGCCAGCAGCTTAATACTAGCGGGGTTCAATGAGCAGTTCTTC
TRBV28	.	.	TRBJ1-5	CASKSPDSNQPQHF	TGTGCCAGCAAAAGTCCCGATAGCAATCAGCCCCAGCATTTT
TRBV23-1	.	TRBD1	TRBJ2-1	CASSREDRGSYNEQFF	TGCGCCAGCAGTCGAGAAGACAGGGGCTCCTACAATGAGCAGTTCTTC
TRBV7-7	.	TRBD2	TRBJ2-1	CASSLLGGSSYNEQFF	TGTGCTAGCAGCTTATTAGGCGGGAGTAGCTACAATGAGCAGTTCTTC
TRBV5-6	.	.	TRBJ1-1	CASSFGRQGTEAFF	TGTGCCAGCAGCTTCGGTCGGCAGGGGACTGAAGCTTTCTTT
TRBV9	.	.	TRBJ2-1	CASSVVGQGDEQFF	TGTGCCAGCAGCGTAGTGGGGCAGGGCGATGAGCAGTTCTTC
TRBV7-9	.	TRBD1	TRBJ2-7	CASSLVQGWHEQYF	TGTGCCAGCAGCTTAGTACAGGGGTGGCACGAGCAGTACTTC
TRBV6-2/TRBV6-3	.	.	TRBJ1-4	CASSYSSTNEKLFF	TGTGCCAGCAGTTACAGCTCAACTAATGAAAAACTGTTTTTT
TRBV7-2	.	TRBD1	TRBJ2-7	CASSLPAGGSYKQYF	TGTGCCAGCAGCTTACCCGCAGGGGGCTCCTACAAGCAGTACTTC
TRBV7-2	.	TRBD2	TRBJ2-5	CASSLTTTSGTKTQYF	TGTGCCAGCAGCTTAACTACGACTAGCGGGACTAAGACCCAGTACTTC
TRBV30	once	.	TRBJ2-4	CAWSWLGTKNIQYF	TGTGCCTGGTCCTGGCTTGGGACAAAAAACATTCAGTACTTC
TRBV11-1	.	.	TRBJ1-1	CASSLLFGGNEAFF	TGTGCCAGCAGCTTATTATTTGGGGGGAACGAAGCTTTCTTT
TRBV19	.	TRBD1	TRBJ1-2	CASSIGQGANYGYTF	TGTGCCAGTAGTATAGGTCAGGGGGCGAACTATGGCTACACCTTC
TRBV29-1	.	TRBD2	TRBJ2-3	CSVGVSGSWRGTDTQYF	TGCAGCGTTGGTGTTAGCGGGAGCTGGAGGGGCACAGATACGCAGTATTTT
TRBV9	once	.	TRBJ1-4	CASSPRPDGNEKLFF	TGTGCCAGCAGCCCCCGACCGGACGGTAATGAAAAACTGTTTTTT
TRBV4-1	.	.	TRBJ2-7	CASSQETVSYEQYF	TGCGCCAGCAGCCAAGAGACGGTATCCTACGAGCAGTACTTC
TRBV18	.	.	TRBJ1-1	CASSPPSSLGTEAFF	TGTGCCAGCTCACCACCCTCATCTCTGGGAACTGAAGCTTTCTTT